Listed below are T cell receptor beta chains from one sample, sequenced in a study of blood T cell repertoires in COVID-19. Libraries were prepared by immunoSEQ multiplex PCR; TCRdb keeps only in-frame clonotypes and omits some of them. The sample carries under 300,000 clones, around 92% recorded once. Sequences were obtained from PBMCs or T cells enriched from blood (not recorded which). These receptors all come from an older woman who had recovered from COVID-19. CDR3s include the opening cysteine and the closing phenylalanine or tryptophan. The order of the fields is J gene, clone size, D gene, V gene, CDR3 protein, CDR3 DNA. The D gene is left open where the match is weak. Clone sizes are given selectively: once, few, many, or a class where the clone is expanded.

j_gene: TRBJ1-4; abundance: .; d_gene: TRBD1; v_gene: TRBV30; CDR3aa: CAWGTGGGRRNEKLFF; CDR3nt: TGTGCCTGGGGGACAGGGGGCGGACGGCGCAATGAAAAACTGTTTTTT
j_gene: TRBJ1-2; abundance: .; d_gene: TRBD1; v_gene: TRBV5-1; CDR3aa: CASSTGQAATLGYTF; CDR3nt: TGCGCCAGCAGCACTGGACAGGCGGCGACGCTGGGCTACACCTTC
j_gene: TRBJ2-7; abundance: .; d_gene: .; v_gene: TRBV29-1; CDR3aa: CSVRHDSYEQYF; CDR3nt: TGCAGCGTACGACACGACTCCTACGAGCAGTACTTC
j_gene: TRBJ2-7; abundance: .; d_gene: .; v_gene: TRBV5-1; CDR3aa: CASSLDSGIPYEQYF; CDR3nt: TGCGCCAGCAGCTTGGATTCCGGGATCCCCTACGAGCAGTACTTC
j_gene: TRBJ1-1; abundance: .; d_gene: .; v_gene: TRBV28; CDR3aa: CASTLNTEAFF; CDR3nt: TGTGCCAGCACTTTGAACACTGAAGCTTTCTTT
j_gene: TRBJ1-6; abundance: .; d_gene: .; v_gene: TRBV7-2; CDR3aa: CASSYEVFYNSPLHF; CDR3nt: TGTGCCAGCAGCTACGAGGTGTTTTATAATTCACCCCTCCACTTT
j_gene: TRBJ2-7; abundance: .; d_gene: TRBD2; v_gene: TRBV30; CDR3aa: CACDPLAGAYEQYF; CDR3nt: TGTGCCTGCGACCCGCTAGCGGGAGCCTACGAGCAGTACTTC
j_gene: TRBJ1-5; abundance: .; d_gene: TRBD1; v_gene: TRBV3-1/TRBV3-2; CDR3aa: CASSQGTGGWQPQHF; CDR3nt: TGTGCCAGCAGCCAAGGGACAGGGGGATGGCAGCCCCAGCATTTT
j_gene: TRBJ2-1; abundance: .; d_gene: .; v_gene: TRBV19; CDR3aa: CASSTGFSYNEQFF; CDR3nt: TGTGCCAGTAGTACAGGGTTCTCCTACAATGAGCAGTTCTTC
j_gene: TRBJ1-6; abundance: few; d_gene: .; v_gene: TRBV25-1; CDR3aa: CARSGRVIAPLHF; CDR3nt: TGTGCCAGATCTGGGAGGGTTATTGCGCCCCTCCACTTT
j_gene: TRBJ2-2; abundance: few; d_gene: TRBD2; v_gene: TRBV7-2; CDR3aa: CASSLYSNPGLALSGELFF; CDR3nt: TGTGCCAGCAGCTTATACTCAAATCCGGGACTAGCGCTATCCGGGGAGCTGTTTTTT
j_gene: TRBJ2-3; abundance: .; d_gene: TRBD1; v_gene: TRBV5-8; CDR3aa: CASSVYRDSLDTQYF; CDR3nt: TGTGCCAGCAGCGTGTACCGGGACAGTTTGGATACGCAGTATTTT
j_gene: TRBJ1-1; abundance: .; d_gene: .; v_gene: TRBV12-5; CDR3aa: CASGLHGNTEAFF; CDR3nt: TGTGCTAGTGGTTTACATGGGAACACTGAAGCTTTCTTT
j_gene: TRBJ2-3; abundance: once; d_gene: .; v_gene: TRBV10-3; CDR3aa: CALRWGEEADTQYF; CDR3nt: TGTGCCCTACGCTGGGGGGAGGAAGCAGATACGCAGTATTTT
j_gene: TRBJ2-7; abundance: .; d_gene: .; v_gene: TRBV19; CDR3aa: CASSIHTRSYEQYF; CDR3nt: TGTGCCAGTAGTATCCACACCCGCTCCTACGAGCAGTACTTC
j_gene: TRBJ1-1; abundance: .; d_gene: .; v_gene: TRBV6-5; CDR3aa: CASSLRAPNTEAFF; CDR3nt: TGTGCCAGCAGCCTCAGGGCGCCGAACACTGAAGCTTTCTTT
j_gene: TRBJ1-4; abundance: .; d_gene: TRBD1; v_gene: TRBV9; CDR3aa: CASSVAPGGNEKLFF; CDR3nt: TGTGCCAGCAGCGTAGCTCCAGGGGGGAATGAAAAACTGTTTTTT
j_gene: TRBJ2-1; abundance: .; d_gene: TRBD2; v_gene: TRBV6-5; CDR3aa: CASNRLAGFGEQFF; CDR3nt: TGTGCCAGCAACCGACTAGCGGGATTCGGTGAGCAGTTCTTC
j_gene: TRBJ1-2; abundance: .; d_gene: TRBD1; v_gene: TRBV3-1/TRBV3-2; CDR3aa: CASSLGQGYGYTF; CDR3nt: TGTGCCAGCAGCCTCGGACAGGGGTATGGCTACACCTTC
j_gene: TRBJ2-3; abundance: .; d_gene: TRBD2; v_gene: TRBV5-1; CDR3aa: CASSSTSGTPDTQYF; CDR3nt: TGCGCCAGCAGCTCGACTAGCGGGACCCCAGATACGCAGTATTTT
j_gene: TRBJ1-2; abundance: .; d_gene: .; v_gene: TRBV7-2; CDR3aa: CASSPAGDTNYGYTF; CDR3nt: TGTGCCAGCAGCCCCGCAGGGGATACTAACTATGGCTACACCTTC
j_gene: TRBJ2-5; abundance: .; d_gene: .; v_gene: TRBV19; CDR3aa: CASSMAQETQYF; CDR3nt: TGTGCCAGTAGTATGGCACAAGAGACCCAGTACTTC
j_gene: TRBJ1-2; abundance: .; d_gene: TRBD1; v_gene: TRBV7-6; CDR3aa: CASSLTSGTGNYGYTF; CDR3nt: TGTGCCAGCAGCTTAACCTCCGGGACAGGGAACTATGGCTACACCTTC
j_gene: TRBJ2-5; abundance: .; d_gene: TRBD1; v_gene: TRBV19; CDR3aa: CASSIGPQGQETQYF; CDR3nt: TGTGCCAGTAGTATTGGCCCACAGGGGCAAGAGACCCAGTACTTC
j_gene: TRBJ2-3; abundance: .; d_gene: .; v_gene: TRBV3-1/TRBV3-2; CDR3aa: CASRPQGKDTQYF; CDR3nt: TGTGCCAGCAGACCACAGGGTAAGGATACGCAGTATTTT
j_gene: TRBJ1-5; abundance: .; d_gene: .; v_gene: TRBV3-1/TRBV3-2; CDR3aa: CASSLQWNQPQHF; CDR3nt: TGTGCCAGCAGCCTTCAGTGGAATCAGCCCCAGCATTTT
j_gene: TRBJ2-5; abundance: .; d_gene: TRBD2; v_gene: TRBV4-2; CDR3aa: CASSQGVGSGSETQYF; CDR3nt: TGTGCCAGCAGCCAGGGGGTGGGTAGCGGGAGCGAGACCCAGTACTTC